The next 30 T cell receptor beta chains were all read from a single sample in a study of OX40 agonist ivuxolimab in advanced cancers. Profiled with immunoSEQ multiplex PCR; TCRdb holds only in-frame clones, not every one. The sample shows under 100,000 clones, about 91% of them seen only once. The specimen was CD4+ or CD8+ T cells sorted from blood, collected in a trial of the OX40 agonist ivuxolimab. The receptors come from an adult with an advanced solid tumor such as melanoma, head and neck, liver or kidney cancer.

The count of this clone is one. The rearrangement uses TRBV9 and TRBJ2-7, with a weak D call TRBD2 (6 bases). Germline V lookup: CDR1 SGDLS, CDR2 YYNGEE. This CDR3 contains 15 residues. V was pared by 0 bases and J by 4 bases, with 14 bases between. The CDR3 region is CASSVDGMTRYEQYF. Written as DNA, the CDR3 is TGTGCCAGCAGCGTAGACGGGATGACTAGATACGAGCAGTACTTC.

The chain uses TRBV28 and TRBJ1-2, with unresolved D. The CDR3 has 17 amino acids. The germline gives CDR1 MDHEN, CDR2 SYDVKM. The ends were cut back, 3 bases at V and 2 bases at J, with 19 bases in the middle. Here the CDR3 DNA reads TGTGCCAGCAGTTTCCCCCCAGGAGCTAGTGAGAACTATGGCTACACCTTC. As protein: CASSFPPGASENYGYTF.

The rearrangement links TRBV7-2 to TRBJ2-2; 7 bases align to TRBD2. Germline V gene sequence: CDR1 SGHTA, CDR2 FQGNSA. Trimming removed 2 bases from V and 6 bases from J; junction bases left unmatched: 6. The CDR3 is 15 amino acids. The CDR3 here is CASSLTGGWAGELFF. The CDR3 region has the DNA TGTGCCAGCAGCTTAACCGGGGGGTGGGCCGGGGAGCTGTTTTTT.

CDR3 sequence (DNA): TGTGCCAGCAGCCAAGCCGAAGTCGGACACCGCAATCAGCCCCAGCATTTT. It encodes CASSQAEVGHRNQPQHF. This sequence joins TRBV4-2 and TRBJ1-5; TRBD1 might be the D (5 bases). V was shortened by 1 base and J by 2 bases, with 15 bases between the two germline ends. The length of the CDR3 is 17 residues. In germline, CDR1 is LGHNA, CDR2 YNFKEQ.

The chain employs TRBV5-1 and TRBJ2-5; D call uncertain. Per the germline V gene, CDR1 is SGHRS and CDR2 is YFSETQ. V was clipped by 0 bases and J by 1 base, with 13 bases between them. The CDR3 is made up of 16 amino acids. CDR3 sequence (DNA): TGCGCCAGCAGCTTGGGCTCAGCTGGTGCCCAAGAGACCCAGTACTTC. Translated, it gives CASSLGSAGAQETQYF.

The chain employs TRBV6-5 and TRBJ1-2; D not resolved. The ends were cut back, 4 bases at V and 0 bases at J, with 9 bases in the middle. Germline CDR1 MNHEY, CDR2 SVGAGI. There are 14 residues in the CDR3. The CDR3 protein is CASSSGKANYGYTF. The CDR3, as DNA: TGTGCCAGCAGTTCCGGCAAAGCTAACTATGGCTACACCTTC.

To note about this clone: The germline gene is not matched at one end of the junction; a read error may be the cause. The chain has TRBV29-1 and TRBJ1-5; 7 positions match TRBD1. The CDR3 has 14 residues. Germline V gene lookup returns CDR1 SQVTM and CDR2 ANQGSEA. CDR3 residues: CSVEDGDSNQPQHF. The DNA for the CDR3 is TGCAGCGTTGAAGATGGGGACAGCAACCAGCCCCAGCATTTT. Combining the CDR3 with reference TRBV29-1 and TRBJ1-5 gives the whole variable domain SAVISQKPSRDICQRGTSLTIQCQVDSQVTMMFWYRQQPGQSLTLIATANQGSEATYESGFVIDKFPISRPNLTFSTLTVSNMSPEDSSIYLCSVEDGDSNQPQHFGDGTRLSIL.

This rearrangement joins TRBV6-5 to TRBJ1-2; the D is unclear. V was trimmed by 5 bases and J by 7 bases, leaving 5 bases between them. CDR1 is MNHEY and CDR2 is SVGAGI in the germline V gene. The CDR3 has 10 residues. The CDR3 sequence is CASSDAGYTF. The CDR3 nucleotides read TGTGCCAGCAGTGACGCTGGCTACACCTTC.

V gene TRBV5-1 combines with J gene TRBJ2-3; D possibly corresponds to TRBD2 (5 bases). Germline CDR1 reads SGHRS; CDR2 reads YFSETQ. The CDR3 is 14 residues long. V was trimmed by 3 bases and J by 4 bases, leaving 12 bases between them. The CDR3 DNA follows: TGCGCCAGCAGCTCAGTAGGTAGCGCAGATACGCAGTATTTT. This codes for CASSSVGSADTQYF. The full variable domain, its missing parts supplied by reference TRBV5-1 and TRBJ2-3, is KAGVTQTPRYLIKTRGQQVTLSCSPISGHRSVSWYQQTPGQGLQFLFEYFSETQRNKGNFPGRFSGRQFSNSRSEMNVSTLELGDSALYLCASSSVGSADTQYFGPGTRLTVL.

The chain is built from TRBV5-1 and TRBJ1-1, with D hard to call. CDR3 length: 15 residues. V lost 0 bases and J 0 bases, leaving 9 bases between the germline ends. Germline V lookup: CDR1 SGHRS, CDR2 YFSETQ. CDR3: CASSLAASMNTEAFF. The CDR3 region has the DNA TGCGCCAGCAGCTTGGCGGCCAGTATGAACACTGAAGCTTTCTTT.

This clone was counted between two and nine times. The same CDR3 can be traced to other DNA sequences in this sample. This chain uses TRBV4-1 with TRBJ1-1; 9 nucleotides align to TRBD1. CDR1 is MGHRA, CDR2 YSYEKL, per germline. J gave up 3 bases and V 6 bases, and 2 bases lay outside the gene matches. The CDR3 contains 13 residues. The CDR3 reads CASSRQGDTEAFF. CDR3 bases: TGCGCCAGCAGTCGACAGGGGGACACTGAAGCTTTCTTT.

This chain connects TRBV11-1 to TRBJ2-5; TRBD2 matches at 10 bases. There are 17 residues in the CDR3. With 2 bases clipped from V and 5 bases from J, the junction kept 11 bases outside the gene matches. CDR1 is SGHAT, CDR2 FQDESV, per germline (reference sequence). The CDR3 is CASSLLVVAGGGETQYF. CDR3 bases: TGTGCCAGCAGCTTACTTGTGGTAGCGGGGGGTGGGGAGACCCAGTACTTC.

The chain links TRBV14 to TRBJ2-1; 12 nucleotides match TRBD1. Germline CDR1 and CDR2: SGHDN and FVKESK. This CDR3 spans 15 amino acids. The J segment lost 7 bases and the V segment lost 4 bases, leaving 5 bases of the junction unmatched. CDR3 in amino acids: CASSLRDRGRNEQFF. DNA for the CDR3: TGTGCCAGCAGCCTCCGGGACAGGGGGCGGAATGAGCAGTTCTTC.

The chain employs TRBV19 and TRBJ1-1, with TRBD1 identical over 9 bases. From germline, CDR1 is LNHDA and CDR2 SQIVND (reference sequence). Trimming cost V 5 bases and J 0 bases; bases outside gene matches: 4. This CDR3 comprises 15 residues. CDR3 protein: CASSPGQGLNTEAFF. The CDR3 coding sequence is TGTGCCAGTAGTCCGGGACAGGGATTGAACACTGAAGCTTTCTTT.

This clone was seen a single time. The chain carries TRBV7-9 and TRBJ2-1, with D maybe TRBD2 (5 bases). V lost 5 bases, J lost 4 bases, and 18 bases lay in between. The germline V gene encodes CDR1 SEHNR and CDR2 FQNEAQ (reference sequence). The CDR3 runs 16 residues. CDR3 DNA: TGTGCCAGCAGCCCAGGCGACCTAGCTATATACAATGAGCAGTTCTTC. Encoded protein: CASSPGDLAIYNEQFF.

The J gene is TRBJ2-2, the V gene TRBV18; D assignment may be TRBD1 or TRBD2 (5 bases each). The CDR3 totals 14 residues. The germline CDR1 and CDR2 sequences are KGHSH and LQKENI. The ends were cut back, 6 bases at V and 7 bases at J, with 15 bases in the middle. In nucleotides, the CDR3 is TGTGCCAGCTCTCCCCTCCGGGACGTCGGGGAGCTGTTTTTT. The encoded protein is CASSPLRDVGELFF.

This clone was counted a few times. This sequence joins TRBV11-2 and TRBJ2-7; 7 nucleotides align to TRBD1. V was clipped by 4 bases and J by 5 bases; unmatched bases: 11. This CDR3 comprises 15 residues. Germline loops: CDR1 SGHAT, CDR2 FQNNGV. For the CDR3, the DNA is TGTGCCAGCAGCTCCTTGACAGGGCGACCCCACGAGCAGTACTTC. Its protein product is CASSSLTGRPHEQYF.

This sequence joins TRBV25-1 and TRBJ2-5; a possible D gene is TRBD2 (6 bases). The end of the DNA fits TRBJ2-7 better, so the J call may be wrong. There are 13 residues in the CDR3. Germline V gene lookup returns CDR1 MGHDK and CDR2 SYGVNS. The CDR3 DNA sequence: TGTGCCAGCAGTCCCGGGACTGGTACCGAGCAGTACTTC. Translating gives CASSPGTGTEQYF.

The chain carries TRBV7-2 and TRBJ2-5, with 8 bases aligning to TRBD1. CDR1 and CDR2 (germline): SGHTA, FQGNSA. With 5 bases clipped from V and 5 bases from J, the junction kept 13 bases outside the gene matches. The CDR3 loop spans 16 amino acids. Here the CDR3 reads CASSPMGAGGWETQYF. In DNA form, the CDR3 reads TGTGCCAGCAGCCCCATGGGGGCAGGGGGCTGGGAGACCCAGTACTTC.

The chain carries TRBV7-9 and TRBJ2-1; possibly TRBD1 for D (6 bases). Germline-derived CDR1 and CDR2 are SEHNR and FQNEAQ (reference sequence). The CDR3 consists of 13 residues. The V end was cut by 0 bases, the J end by 9 bases, with 9 bases between. As DNA, the CDR3 is TGTGCCAGCAGCTTAGCGCAGGGGACTGAGCAGTTCTTC. It encodes CASSLAQGTEQFF.

CDR3 amino acids: CASSFTLNTEAFF. The CDR3 nucleotides are TGTGCCAGCAGTTTTACGTTGAACACTGAAGCTTTCTTT. The chain uses TRBV28 and TRBJ1-1; the D is unclear. The germline V and J ends were trimmed by 3 bases and 0 bases, with 5 bases remaining between them. Germline assignment: CDR1 MDHEN and CDR2 SYDVKM. The CDR3 has 13 residues.

V usage is TRBV18 and J usage is TRBJ2-3; TRBD1 matches 9 bases. The CDR3 sequence is 15 residues long. Germline-derived CDR1 and CDR2 are KGHSH and LQKENI. V was clipped by 4 bases and J by 9 bases; unmatched bases: 11. The CDR3 region is CASSRQGDLGFTQYF. CDR3 DNA: TGTGCCAGCTCACGACAGGGGGACCTGGGTTTCACGCAGTATTTT.

The V call is TRBV10-3, the J call TRBJ1-1, with no clear D. The germline CDR1 and CDR2 sequences are ENHRY and SYGVKD. This CDR3 is 14 amino acids long. Trimming stripped 4 bases from V and 2 bases from J, with 11 bases between. CDR3 nucleotide sequence: TGTGCCATCAGTGCAGTCGACGTAAACACTGAAGCTTTCTTT. Amino acid sequence: CAISAVDVNTEAFF.

The chain recombines TRBV5-4 with TRBJ1-1; D not certain. Per germline, CDR1 SGHNT and CDR2 YYREEE (reference sequence). The CDR3 totals 12 residues. The V and J ends lost 1 base and 6 bases respectively, with 7 bases between them. The CDR3 region has the DNA TGTGCCAGCAGCTTGTTAGGGTCTGAAGCTTTCTTT. Translating it yields CASSLLGSEAFF.

The chain uses TRBV6-6 and TRBJ2-1; D is perhaps TRBD2 (7 bases). Germline assignment: CDR1 MNHNY and CDR2 SVGAGI (reference sequence). CDR3 size: 14 residues. Trimming left V 2 bases short and J 6 bases short, with 11 bases between. The DNA for the CDR3 is TGTGCCAGCAGTTACCGGGGGGCGCCCAATGAGCAGTTCTTC. Translated, it gives CASSYRGAPNEQFF.

The rearrangement uses TRBV2 and TRBJ1-2, with D hard to call. V was pared by 6 bases and J by 1 base, with 9 bases between. Germline lookup yields CDR1 SNHLY and CDR2 FYNNEI. There are 13 residues in the CDR3. Here the CDR3 DNA reads TGTGCCAGCAGAATACTGATTAACTATGGCTACACCTTC. Protein product: CASRILINYGYTF.

Here the CDR3 reads CASSTAPNSPLHF. Written as DNA, the CDR3 is TGTGCCAGCAGCACAGCCCCCAATTCACCCCTCCACTTT. The chain joins TRBV6-5 to TRBJ1-6, with no clear D. CDR1 and CDR2 (germline): MNHEY, SVGAGI. V was clipped by 6 bases and J by 7 bases, with 10 bases between them. This CDR3 contains 13 residues.

The chain couples TRBV7-2 to TRBJ1-5; D is unclear. This CDR3 contains 13 residues. Trimming took 5 bases from V and 5 from J, leaving 10 bases between them. Germline V gives CDR1 SGHTA, CDR2 FQGNSA. CDR3 coding DNA: TGTGCCAGCAGCCCCCGACCCGATCAGCCCCAGCATTTT. This encodes CASSPRPDQPQHF. Based on the CDR3 plus reference TRBV7-2 and TRBJ1-5, the full variable domain is GAGVSQSPSNKVTEKGKDVELRCDPISGHTALYWYRQSLGQGLEFLIYFQGNSAPDKSGLPSDRFSAERTGGSVSTLTIQRTQQEDSAVYLCASSPRPDQPQHFGDGTRLSIL.

The chain recombines TRBV30 with TRBJ1-2; TRBD1 matches 7 bases. Germline assignment: CDR1 GTSNPN and CDR2 SVGIG (reference sequence). CDR3 length: 17 residues. With V trimmed by 0 bases and J by 1 base, 11 bases remained unmatched. The CDR3 reads CAWSVEEGDSFNYGYTF. The CDR3 DNA reads as TGTGCCTGGAGTGTAGAAGAGGGGGACAGCTTTAACTATGGCTACACCTTC. The whole variable domain, filled in from reference TRBV30 and TRBJ1-2, reads SQTIHQWPATLVQPVGSPLSLECTVEGTSNPNLYWYRQAAGRGLQLLFYSVGIGQISSEVPQNLSASRPQDRQFILSSKKLLLSDSGFYLCAWSVEEGDSFNYGYTFGSGTRLTVV.

V gene TRBV9 combines with J gene TRBJ2-2; a possible D gene is TRBD2 (5 bases). The CDR3 has 17 amino acids. CDR1 SGDLS and CDR2 YYNGEE come from the germline V gene. With 4 bases removed from V and 5 bases from J, the gap between germline ends came to 21 bases. CDR3 sequence reads: CASSRSPLSGYTGELFF. CDR3 nucleotides: TGTGCCAGCAGCAGATCCCCATTATCGGGGTATACCGGGGAGCTGTTTTTT.